This TCR beta chain was identified during a study of blood T cell repertoires in COVID-19. The assay was immunoSEQ multiplex PCR, and TCRdb's table has in-frame clones only and misses some. The sample contains 200,000 to 250,000 clones, 82% of which appear only once. Source material: peripheral blood. The origin of this receptor is a woman of 80 years or more with active or convalescent COVID-19.

The CDR3 sequence: CASKIRDRGTYEQYF. The DNA for the CDR3 is TGTGCCAGTAAAATCCGGGACAGGGGTACCTACGAGCAGTACTTC. The chain couples TRBV19 to TRBJ2-7; TRBD1 matches at 10 bases. The V and J ends lost 7 bases and 2 bases, in that order; junction bases with no gene match: 8. Germline CDR1 is LNHDA and CDR2 is SQIVND (reference sequence). The CDR3 is 15 residues long.